These T cell receptor beta chains were read from a single sample in a study of blood T cell repertoires in COVID-19. The protocol was immunoSEQ multiplex PCR, while the TCRdb copy is restricted to in-frame clones and leaves out a portion. Here the sample spans about 140,000 clones, about 80% being singletons. Specimen: PBMCs or T cells enriched from blood (not recorded which). The receptors derive from a woman between 45 and 60 years old who had recovered from COVID-19. Each CDR3 is given with its conserved first and last residue. A D gene is named only where the DNA matches it firmly. Size is stated for part of the rows, as once, few or many counts, or as a class when the clone is expanded.

TGTGCCAGCAGCGTAGAAGTTATGACAGACTATGGCTACACCTTC	CASSVEVMTDYGYTF	TRBJ1-2	NA	TRBV9	NA
TGTGCCAGCAGCGTACACAGGGTCTCCGGGGAGCTGTTTTTT	CASSVHRVSGELFF	TRBJ2-2	NA	TRBV9	NA
TGTGCCAGCAGTCGCCAGGGTTCCGGAAACACCATATATTTT	CASSRQGSGNTIYF	TRBJ1-3	NA	TRBV6-5	NA
TGTGCCAGCAGTCACCAGGACAGGGGTGCAAGCAATCAGCCCCAGCATTTT	CASSHQDRGASNQPQHF	TRBJ1-5	NA	TRBV6-6	TRBD1
TGTGCCAGCATTGGGGGCGACGATCAGCCCCAGCATTTT	CASIGGDDQPQHF	TRBJ1-5	NA	TRBV21-1	NA
TGTGCCAGCAGCGTGGCGGGGGGTGGTTCTGGAAACACCATATATTTT	CASSVAGGGSGNTIYF	TRBJ1-3	NA	TRBV9	NA
TGTGCCAGCAGTTACTCTCCGCTTCTCGGGGAGGAAGGCTACACCTTC	CASSYSPLLGEEGYTF	TRBJ1-2	NA	TRBV6-6	NA
TGTGCCAGCTCACCGACAGGGGCCAAAAACATTCAGTACTTC	CASSPTGAKNIQYF	TRBJ2-4	NA	TRBV18	TRBD1
TGTGCCAGCAGCTTGGGACTTATCACAGATACGCAGTATTTT	CASSLGLITDTQYF	TRBJ2-3	NA	TRBV7-9	NA
TGTGCCAGCAGCTTCTCTGGACAGGGGGCCTATGGCTACACCTTC	CASSFSGQGAYGYTF	TRBJ1-2	NA	TRBV13	TRBD1
TGTGCCAGCAACATTGACAGGGAGGTTGGCTACACCTTC	CASNIDREVGYTF	TRBJ1-2	NA	TRBV7-9	TRBD1
TGTGCCAGCGTCAGCGTGGGCATTCAGTACTTC	CASVSVGIQYF	TRBJ2-4	NA	TRBV28	NA
TGTGCCAGCAGTTTAGGGCAGGGGTACACTGAAGCTTTCTTT	CASSLGQGYTEAFF	TRBJ1-1	NA	TRBV6-5	NA
TGTGCCAGCAGCTTAATCGGACTAGGTGATACAGATACGCAGTATTTT	CASSLIGLGDTDTQYF	TRBJ2-3	NA	TRBV11-3	TRBD2
TGTGCCAGCAGCTGGGGGACAGGGGGGAACTATGGCTACACCTTC	CASSWGTGGNYGYTF	TRBJ1-2	NA	TRBV5-4	TRBD1
TGTGCCAGCAGCTGGCTAGCGGGAGGGCCGAGGTACAATGAGCAGTTCTTC	CASSWLAGGPRYNEQFF	TRBJ2-1	NA	TRBV7-9	TRBD2
TGTGCCAGCAGTTACGGAGGAACGATTGGCTACACCTTC	CASSYGGTIGYTF	TRBJ1-2	once	TRBV6-5	NA
TGTGCCAGCAGCGTCCAATCCGGGACAGGGAACGAGCAGTACTTC	CASSVQSGTGNEQYF	TRBJ2-7	NA	TRBV7-3	TRBD1
TGTGCCAGCAGCAACGGGGGGGAGATCTTCCTCACAGATACGCAGTATTTT	CASSNGGEIFLTDTQYF	TRBJ2-3	NA	TRBV5-6	TRBD2
TGTGCCAGCAGTTTCGTCGGTTCTAGCGGGAGCTACGAGCAGTACTTC	CASSFVGSSGSYEQYF	TRBJ2-7	many	TRBV27	TRBD2
TGTGCCAGCAGCAAAGAGGGATGGCGGGACCCCTACGAGCAGTACTTC	CASSKEGWRDPYEQYF	TRBJ2-7	NA	TRBV21-1	NA
TGTGCCATCAGCCGTGGAGAGTACGAGCAGTACTTC	CAISRGEYEQYF	TRBJ2-7	NA	TRBV10-3	NA
TGTGCCAGCTCACCGGGACAGGGCGGTGAAAAACTGTTTTTT	CASSPGQGGEKLFF	TRBJ1-4	few	TRBV18	TRBD1
TGTGCCAGCTCACCCGACAGGGCTGCTAATGAAAAACTGTTTTTT	CASSPDRAANEKLFF	TRBJ1-4	NA	TRBV18	TRBD1
TGTGCCAGCAGCTTAGTGGCGATGAGGGCATATGGAGAAAAACTGTTTTTT	CASSLVAMRAYGEKLFF	TRBJ1-4	NA	TRBV7-2	NA
TGTGCCAGCAGCTTATCCTTGGCGGCGGGTCGACGGCTGAACACTGAAGCTTTCTTT	CASSLSLAAGRRLNTEAFF	TRBJ1-1	NA	TRBV13	NA
TGCGCCAGCAGCCAGGGGACAGGGGGTCACGGGGAGCTGTTTTTT	CASSQGTGGHGELFF	TRBJ2-2	NA	TRBV5-1	TRBD1
TGTGCCAGCAGTGAAGGGAGGATAAGGAATGATGAGCAGTTCTTC	CASSEGRIRNDEQFF	TRBJ2-1	NA	TRBV2	NA
TGTGCCAGCAGTTCCGGGACAGGCGTTGACACCATATATTTT	CASSSGTGVDTIYF	TRBJ1-3	once	TRBV6-5	TRBD1
TGTGCCTGGAGTGTACGGGGGGGACAGCCCCAGCATTTT	CAWSVRGGQPQHF	TRBJ1-5	NA	TRBV30	NA
TGTGCCAGCGGTTTGGTAGCCAAGTACGAGCAGTACTTC	CASGLVAKYEQYF	TRBJ2-7	NA	TRBV6-5	NA
TGTGCCAGCAGCAGCCACGTGGAGCAGTACTTC	CASSSHVEQYF	TRBJ2-7	few	TRBV5-5	NA
TGTGCCAGCAGCTCCGTTCAAGAGACCCAGTACTTC	CASSSVQETQYF	TRBJ2-5	many	TRBV12-3/TRBV12-4	NA
TGTGCCAGCAGCGCGGGGGGGAACTATGGCTACACCTTC	CASSAGGNYGYTF	TRBJ1-2	NA	TRBV5-5	NA
TGTGCCAGCAGCCCCTCTCGGGGGGCCCACTCTGGGGCCAACGTCCTGACTTTC	CASSPSRGAHSGANVLTF	TRBJ2-6	NA	TRBV7-9	NA
TGTGCCAGCAGCTTAGAGGACAGGAGGAACACTGAAGCTTTCTTT	CASSLEDRRNTEAFF	TRBJ1-1	NA	TRBV11-2	TRBD1
TGTGCCAGCAGCCTACCGGGTCCTTGGGATGGCTACACCTTC	CASSLPGPWDGYTF	TRBJ1-2	NA	TRBV2	NA
TGTGCCAGCAGTGAGGGCTTGCATGCGATTGCCTACGAGCAGTACTTC	CASSEGLHAIAYEQYF	TRBJ2-7	NA	TRBV6-1	NA
TGTGCCAGCAGACAGGGGGAAGTGACTGAAGCTTTCTTT	CASRQGEVTEAFF	TRBJ1-1	NA	TRBV28	TRBD1
TGTGCCACCAGACAAGACCGGGCGGGAAGCTCTGGAAACACCATATATTTT	CATRQDRAGSSGNTIYF	TRBJ1-3	NA	TRBV24-1	NA
TGTGCCAGCAGTCGGGGGGCGGGACAGGACAATCAGCCCCAGCATTTT	CASSRGAGQDNQPQHF	TRBJ1-5	few	TRBV11-2	TRBD1
TGTGCCAGCAGTGAAGAGTTTTTAGCGGAGCAGTTCTTC	CASSEEFLAEQFF	TRBJ2-1	NA	TRBV2	NA
TGCGCCAGCAGCTTGGGACAGTCGACCGGGGAGCTGTTTTTT	CASSLGQSTGELFF	TRBJ2-2	NA	TRBV5-1	NA
TGTGCCAGCAGCCAGGACCCGGGGGGTGAGCAGTTCTTC	CASSQDPGGEQFF	TRBJ2-1	NA	TRBV7-2	TRBD2
TGTGCCACCAGTACAAACAGGGTGGACACAGATACGCAGTATTTT	CATSTNRVDTDTQYF	TRBJ2-3	NA	TRBV24-1	NA
TGTGCCAGCAGCTTAGCAGGCAGGGCACATAACGGCTACACCTTC	CASSLAGRAHNGYTF	TRBJ1-2	NA	TRBV7-9	NA
TGTGCCAGCATAAGGGGGCAGAACGAGCAGTACTTC	CASIRGQNEQYF	TRBJ2-7	once	TRBV6-5	TRBD1
TGTGCCAGCAGTGAAACAGGGGGCGCAGTAAATGAGCAGTTCTTC	CASSETGGAVNEQFF	TRBJ2-1	few	TRBV6-1	TRBD1
TGTGCCAGCAGCGTAGGTGGGACTTCGGAAAACATTCAGTACTTC	CASSVGGTSENIQYF	TRBJ2-4	NA	TRBV9	NA
TGTGCCAGCAGTCTGGACAGGAACTATGGCTACACCTTC	CASSLDRNYGYTF	TRBJ1-2	NA	TRBV27	TRBD1
TGTGCCAGCACCAGGGGCGACGAGCAGTACTTC	CASTRGDEQYF	TRBJ2-7	NA	TRBV25-1	NA
TGTGCCAGCAGCTTAGGACTAGCCCCAGATACGCAGTATTTT	CASSLGLAPDTQYF	TRBJ2-3	NA	TRBV11-2	TRBD2
TGTGCCAGCAGCTTAGACCTGCAGGGGAGCTCCTACGAGCAGTACTTC	CASSLDLQGSSYEQYF	TRBJ2-7	NA	TRBV7-8	NA
TGTGCCAGCAGTTTACCGCCAGGGGGAAACACCATATATTTT	CASSLPPGGNTIYF	TRBJ1-3	NA	TRBV28	NA
TGTGCCAGCAGACAGACAGGGGCTAATCAGCCCCAGCATTTT	CASRQTGANQPQHF	TRBJ1-5	NA	TRBV6-5	TRBD1